These T cell receptor beta chains were read from a single sample in a study of PD-1 blockade in classical Hodgkin lymphoma. Profiling relied on immunoSEQ multiplex PCR, and the TCRdb table lists in-frame clones only, not all of them. This sample has about 24,000 clones, with 81% found just once. The sequencing used peripheral blood mononuclear cells (PBMCs), collected before the fourth cycle of nivolumab. The source is a human donor with classical Hodgkin lymphoma. CDR3s include the opening cysteine and the closing phenylalanine or tryptophan.

TRBJ2-7	TRBV18	CASSPRDYIYEQYF
TRBJ1-2	TRBV11-3	CASSGLVGTDYGYTF
TRBJ1-2	TRBV6-6	CASSQTGTIDGYTF
TRBJ2-7	TRBV7-3	CASSLTHSYEQYF
TRBJ2-3	TRBV11-3	CASSLVPALSTDTQYF
TRBJ2-1	TRBV5-1	CASSPSLAGGDEQFF
TRBJ2-7	TRBV18	CASSPTDSPLEQYF
TRBJ2-2	TRBV23-1	CASSQTLTGYETGSWGPGELFF
TRBJ2-5	TRBV2	CASARRTGQETQYF
TRBJ2-3	TRBV9	CASSVFPGDTQYF
TRBJ1-1	TRBV6-1	CASFGPGRGGEAFF
TRBJ2-3	TRBV5-1	CASSYRADYTDTQYF
TRBJ1-2	TRBV29-1	CSVAGQDNYGYTF
TRBJ1-2	TRBV28	CASSFSGDTRGTNYGYTF
TRBJ1-3	TRBV19	CASSMERGRGRNTIYF
TRBJ2-7	TRBV7-2	CASSFGSAEQYF
TRBJ2-7	TRBV27	CASTKLPTGGSEQYF
TRBJ2-7	TRBV13	CASLKHGSYEQYF
TRBJ2-3	TRBV11-2	CASSSGQSTQYF
TRBJ2-5	TRBV7-2	CASSLVPQGSLGETQYF
TRBJ2-1	TRBV7-2	CASSLESSYNEQFF
TRBJ2-1	TRBV7-2	CASSLRGRNEQFF
TRBJ1-2	TRBV2	CASSVGQGGNGYTF
TRBJ1-4	TRBV7-2	CASSLVGRAGANEKLFF
TRBJ2-3	TRBV15	CATSTQRLAAGDTQYF
TRBJ2-3	TRBV5-1	CASSLAGGRDTDTQYF
TRBJ2-2	TRBV28	CASSGSGVRTGELFF
TRBJ2-7	TRBV5-1	CASRMIPGTTSYEQYF